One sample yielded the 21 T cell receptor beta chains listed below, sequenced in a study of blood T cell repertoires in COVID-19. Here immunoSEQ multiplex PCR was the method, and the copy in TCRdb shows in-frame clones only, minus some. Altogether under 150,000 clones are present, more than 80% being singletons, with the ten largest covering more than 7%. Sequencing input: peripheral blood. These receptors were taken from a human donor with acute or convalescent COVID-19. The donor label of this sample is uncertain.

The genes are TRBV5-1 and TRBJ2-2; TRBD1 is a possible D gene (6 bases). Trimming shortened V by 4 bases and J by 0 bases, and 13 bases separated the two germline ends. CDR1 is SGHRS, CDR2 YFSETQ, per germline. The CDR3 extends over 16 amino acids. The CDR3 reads CASSLGQHANTGELFF. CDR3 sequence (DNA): TGCGCCAGCAGCCTAGGACAGCATGCGAACACCGGGGAGCTGTTTTTT.

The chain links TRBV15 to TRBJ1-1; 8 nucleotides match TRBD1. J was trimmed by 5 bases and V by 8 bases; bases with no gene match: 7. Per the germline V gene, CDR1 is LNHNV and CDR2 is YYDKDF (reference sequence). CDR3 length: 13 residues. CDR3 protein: CATSRTGQTEAFF. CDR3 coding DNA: TGTGCCACCTCTCGGACAGGGCAAACTGAAGCTTTCTTT.

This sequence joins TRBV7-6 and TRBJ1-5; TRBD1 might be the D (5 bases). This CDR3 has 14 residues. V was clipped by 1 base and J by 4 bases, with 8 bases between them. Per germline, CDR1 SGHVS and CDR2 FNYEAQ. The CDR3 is CASSLGQPNQPQHF. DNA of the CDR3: TGTGCCAGCAGCTTAGGACAGCCAAATCAGCCCCAGCATTTT.

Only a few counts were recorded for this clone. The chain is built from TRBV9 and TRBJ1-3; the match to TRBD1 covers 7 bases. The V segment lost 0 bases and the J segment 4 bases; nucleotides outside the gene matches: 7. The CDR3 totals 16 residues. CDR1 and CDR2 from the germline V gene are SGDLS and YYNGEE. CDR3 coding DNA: TGTGCCAGCAGCGTAGGAGGTTCGACAGGGGGAAACACCATATATTTT. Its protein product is CASSVGGSTGGNTIYF.

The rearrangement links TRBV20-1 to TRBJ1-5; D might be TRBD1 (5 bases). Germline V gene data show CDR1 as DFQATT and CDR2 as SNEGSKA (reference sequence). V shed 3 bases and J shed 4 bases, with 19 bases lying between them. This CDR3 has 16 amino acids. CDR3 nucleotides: TGCAGTGCTAGTAGCCCCGGGCGGGGCGCGAATCAGCCCCAGCATTTT. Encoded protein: CSASSPGRGANQPQHF.

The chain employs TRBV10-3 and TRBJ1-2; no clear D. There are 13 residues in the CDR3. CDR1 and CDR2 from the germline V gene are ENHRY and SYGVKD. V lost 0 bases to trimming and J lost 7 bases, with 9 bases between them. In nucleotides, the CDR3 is TGTGCCATCAGTGAGTCGGAGGCAGCTGGCTACACCTTC. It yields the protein CAISESEAAGYTF.

CDR3 region: CASSKGGWDSPLHF. CDR3 DNA: TGTGCCAGCAGCAAGGGAGGGTGGGATTCACCCCTCCACTTT. This sequence joins TRBV5-6 and TRBJ1-6; D uncertain. This CDR3 comprises 14 residues. The V end was cut by 4 bases, the J end by 8 bases, with 13 bases between. Looked up from germline, CDR1 is SGHDT and CDR2 is YYEEEE. Supplemented by reference TRBV5-6 and TRBJ1-6, the full variable domain reads DAGVTQSPTHLIKTRGQQVTLRCSPKSGHDTVSWYQQALGQGPQFIFQYYEEEERQRGNFPDRFSGHQFPNYSSELNVNALLLGDSALYLCASSKGGWDSPLHFGNGTRLTVT.

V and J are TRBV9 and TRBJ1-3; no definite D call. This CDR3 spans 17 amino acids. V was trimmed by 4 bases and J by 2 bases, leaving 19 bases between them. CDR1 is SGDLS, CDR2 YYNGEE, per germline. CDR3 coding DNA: TGTGCCAGCAGCCTCTCTTCGTCCTCTGAGCCTGGAAACACCATATATTTT. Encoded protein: CASSLSSSSEPGNTIYF.

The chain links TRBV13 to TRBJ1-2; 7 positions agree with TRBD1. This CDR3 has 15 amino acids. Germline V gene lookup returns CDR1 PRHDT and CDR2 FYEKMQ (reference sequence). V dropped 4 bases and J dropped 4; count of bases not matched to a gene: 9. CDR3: CASSSIRGLFYGYTF. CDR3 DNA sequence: TGTGCCAGCAGCTCCATCAGGGGGTTGTTCTATGGCTACACCTTC.

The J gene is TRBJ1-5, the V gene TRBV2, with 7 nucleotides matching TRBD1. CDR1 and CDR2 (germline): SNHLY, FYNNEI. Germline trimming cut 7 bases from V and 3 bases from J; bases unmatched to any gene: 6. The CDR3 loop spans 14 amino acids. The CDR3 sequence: CASTLDRNNQPQHF. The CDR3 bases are TGTGCCAGCACCCTGGACAGGAACAATCAGCCCCAGCATTTT. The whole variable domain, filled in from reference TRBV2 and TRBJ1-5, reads EPEVTQTPSHQVTQMGQEVILRCVPISNHLYFYWYRQILGQKVEFLVSFYNNEISEKSEIFDDQFSVERPDGSNFTLKIRSTKLEDSAMYFCASTLDRNNQPQHFGDGTRLSIL.

In DNA form, the CDR3 reads TGCGCCAGCAGCTTCCCAGGGGGCCTCTATGGCTACACCTTC. Amino acids: CASSFPGGLYGYTF. This rearrangement joins TRBV5-1 to TRBJ1-2; TRBD1 agrees at 8 bases. The CDR3 runs 14 residues. The junction had 4 bases not matched to a gene; V was cut back by 2 bases and J by 4 bases. Per germline, CDR1 SGHRS and CDR2 YFSETQ.

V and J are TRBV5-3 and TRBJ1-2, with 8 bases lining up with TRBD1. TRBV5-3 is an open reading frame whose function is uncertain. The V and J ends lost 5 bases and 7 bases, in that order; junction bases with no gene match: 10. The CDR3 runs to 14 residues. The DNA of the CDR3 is TGTGCCAGAAGATTCCGGACAGGGCTGAGTGGCTACACCTTC. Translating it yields CARRFRTGLSGYTF.

The CDR3 DNA reads TGTGCAAGTCGTCTACAGGGCGCGAATCAGCCCCAGCATTTT. It specifies CASRLQGANQPQHF. The V gene is TRBV12-2, the J gene TRBJ1-5; the D call of TRBD1 is as the table states it, not checked on the DNA. TRBV12-2 is classified as a pseudogene. The CDR3 loop spans 14 amino acids.

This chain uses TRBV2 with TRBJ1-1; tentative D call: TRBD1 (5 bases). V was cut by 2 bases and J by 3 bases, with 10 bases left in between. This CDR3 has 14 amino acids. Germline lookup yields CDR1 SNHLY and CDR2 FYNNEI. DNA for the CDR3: TGTGCCAGCAGTGAACGGGGGGGGGACACTGAAGCTTTCTTT. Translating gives CASSERGGDTEAFF.

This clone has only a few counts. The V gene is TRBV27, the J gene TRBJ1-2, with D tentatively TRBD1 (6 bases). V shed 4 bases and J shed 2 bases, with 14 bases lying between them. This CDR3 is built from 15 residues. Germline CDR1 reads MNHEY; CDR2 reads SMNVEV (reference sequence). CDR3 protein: CASSSGQPGNYGYTF. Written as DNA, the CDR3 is TGTGCCAGCAGTTCAGGACAGCCCGGAAACTATGGCTACACCTTC.

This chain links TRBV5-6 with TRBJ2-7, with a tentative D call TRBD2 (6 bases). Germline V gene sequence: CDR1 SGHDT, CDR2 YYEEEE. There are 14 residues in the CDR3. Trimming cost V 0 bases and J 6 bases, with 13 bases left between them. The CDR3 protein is CASSLAGGLGEQYF. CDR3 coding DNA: TGTGCCAGCAGCTTGGCCGGGGGATTGGGCGAGCAGTACTTC.

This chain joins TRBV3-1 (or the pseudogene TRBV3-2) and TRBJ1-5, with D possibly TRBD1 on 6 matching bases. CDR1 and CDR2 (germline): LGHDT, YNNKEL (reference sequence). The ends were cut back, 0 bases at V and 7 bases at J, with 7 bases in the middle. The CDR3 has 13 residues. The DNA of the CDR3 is TGTGCCAGCAGCCAAGATGGGGGCCAGCCCCAGCATTTT. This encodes CASSQDGGQPQHF.

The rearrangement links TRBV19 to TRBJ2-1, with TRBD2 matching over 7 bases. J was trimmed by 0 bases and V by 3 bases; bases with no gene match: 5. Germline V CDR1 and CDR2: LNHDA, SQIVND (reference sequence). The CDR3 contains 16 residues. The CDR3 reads CASSMGGGSSYNEQFF. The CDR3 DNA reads TGTGCCAGTAGTATGGGGGGGGGTAGCTCCTACAATGAGCAGTTCTTC.

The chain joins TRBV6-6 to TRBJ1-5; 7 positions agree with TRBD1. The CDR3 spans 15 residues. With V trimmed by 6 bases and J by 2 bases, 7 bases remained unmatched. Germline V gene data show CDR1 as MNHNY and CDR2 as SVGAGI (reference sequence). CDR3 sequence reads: CASSRGGSGNQPQHF. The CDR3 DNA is TGTGCCAGCAGCCGAGGGGGCTCAGGCAATCAGCCCCAGCATTTT.

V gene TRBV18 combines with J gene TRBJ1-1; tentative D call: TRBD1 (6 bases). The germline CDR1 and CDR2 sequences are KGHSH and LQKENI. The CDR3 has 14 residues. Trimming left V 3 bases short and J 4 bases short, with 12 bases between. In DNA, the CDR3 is TGTGCCAGCTCACCGCAGGGAGGGGGCACTGAAGCTTTCTTT. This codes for CASSPQGGGTEAFF.

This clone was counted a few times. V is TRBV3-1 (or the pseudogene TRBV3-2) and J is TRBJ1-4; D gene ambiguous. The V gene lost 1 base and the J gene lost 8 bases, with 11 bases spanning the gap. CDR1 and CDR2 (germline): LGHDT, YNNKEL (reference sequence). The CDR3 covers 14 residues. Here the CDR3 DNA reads TGTGCCAGCAGCCAAGGTACCCGAGGAGAAAAACTGTTTTTT. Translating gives CASSQGTRGEKLFF.